The rows below give T cell receptor beta chains drawn from one sample of a study of neoadjuvant nivolumab and ipilimumab in lung cancer. The protocol was immunoSEQ multiplex PCR, while the TCRdb copy is restricted to in-frame clones and leaves out a portion. This table holds approximately 31,000 clones, more than 90% found once. The sequenced sample was peripheral blood, obtained after neoadjuvant nivolumab, alone or with ipilimumab, at or shortly before surgery. These receptors were taken from an adult with non-small cell lung cancer. Each CDR3 is given with its conserved first and last residue. D genes are given only for firm matches. Rows give clone size only sometimes, using once, few, many, or a class for an expanded clone.

clone_size j_call v_call d_call cdr3_nt cdr3_aa
. TRBJ1-5 TRBV28 . TGTGCCAGCCACGGGGGGACGGTCGGCAATCAGCCCCAGCATTTT CASHGGTVGNQPQHF
. TRBJ2-3 TRBV7-9 TRBD2 TGTGCCAGCAGCTTACGGGGACTACTGACAGATACGCAGTATTTT CASSLRGLLTDTQYF
. TRBJ1-2 TRBV6-5 . TGTGCCAGCAGTTACTCGGGCAGGGGTTATGGCTACACCTTC CASSYSGRGYGYTF
. TRBJ2-5 TRBV29-1 TRBD1 TGCAGCGTACGCCGACAGGGGGCTTGGGAGACCCAGTACTTC CSVRRQGAWETQYF
. TRBJ2-4 TRBV10-3 . TGTGCCATCCGAGATCTTAACATTCAGTACTTC CAIRDLNIQYF
. TRBJ2-2 TRBV28 TRBD1 TGTGCCACCAGGACAGGGGTGGTCACCGGGGAGCTGTTTTTT CATRTGVVTGELFF
. TRBJ1-1 TRBV9 . TGTGCCAGCAGCGTAGCTACAAACACTGAAGCTTTCTTT CASSVATNTEAFF
. TRBJ2-5 TRBV5-4 . TGTGCCAGCAGCTTGGGTGGCAGGTTCCAAGAGACCCAGTACTTC CASSLGGRFQETQYF
. TRBJ2-3 TRBV29-1 . TGCAGCGTTGACTCTGGGGATACGCAGTATTTT CSVDSGDTQYF
. TRBJ2-3 TRBV28 . TGTGCCAGCAGTTTAAGAGGGATGGCAGATACGCAGTATTTT CASSLRGMADTQYF
. TRBJ1-1 TRBV11-2 TRBD1 TGTGCCAGCAGACCTACCACAGGGGGCGTCACTGAAGCTTTCTTT CASRPTTGGVTEAFF
. TRBJ1-1 TRBV13 TRBD1 TGTGCCAGCAGCACGGGACAGAGGTATGAAGCTTTCTTT CASSTGQRYEAFF
. TRBJ2-5 TRBV6-5 TRBD1 TGTGCCAGCAGTTATCTCCGGACAGGGGGGGGAGAGACCCAGTACTTC CASSYLRTGGGETQYF
. TRBJ1-2 TRBV29-1 . TGCAGCGTTGATACCGGGGCCTGGGGGGGCTACACCTTC CSVDTGAWGGYTF
. TRBJ2-5 TRBV15 TRBD1 TGTGCCACCAGCAGAGAGCGGGGACAGGGATTCGAGACCCAGTACTTC CATSRERGQGFETQYF
few TRBJ1-1 TRBV11-2 . TGTGCCAGCAGCCCCAGGCGCGGGGCTTTCTTT CASSPRRGAFF
. TRBJ2-1 TRBV11-2 . TGTGCCAGCAGCTTAGCGGGATGGGGGAATGAGCAGTTCTTC CASSLAGWGNEQFF
. TRBJ1-5 TRBV4-1 . TGCGCCAGCAGCCAAGAGGCAGGGGATAGCAATCAGCCCCAGCATTTT CASSQEAGDSNQPQHF
. TRBJ2-1 TRBV5-1 . TGCGCCAGCAGCTTGGGATTCTTCCGGGACACGCTTGAGCAGTTCTTC CASSLGFFRDTLEQFF
. TRBJ2-3 TRBV6-5 . TGTGCCAGCAGTTACTCGAGGGAAGTAGATACGCAGTATTTT CASSYSREVDTQYF
. TRBJ1-1 TRBV6-5 . TGTGCCAGCAGTTACGGGGGAGGCCAGATGAACACTGAAGCTTTCTTT CASSYGGGQMNTEAFF
. TRBJ1-4 TRBV18 . TGTGCCAGCTCCCGGGATGCAACTAATGAAAAACTGTTTTTT CASSRDATNEKLFF
. TRBJ1-3 TRBV4-1 . TGCGCCAGCAGCCAAACGAGATCCCCTGGAAACACCATATATTTT CASSQTRSPGNTIYF
. TRBJ2-3 TRBV5-4 . TGTGCCAGCAGCTTGGTGGTTAGACCAGATACGCAGTATTTT CASSLVVRPDTQYF
. TRBJ2-3 TRBV28 . TGTGCCAGCAGTTCCCGCTCACGGCGGGCTAATAGCACAGATACGCAGTATTTT CASSSRSRRANSTDTQYF
. TRBJ2-1 TRBV7-3 . TGTGCCAGCAGCCTGGGGTCAGAAGTGAATGAGCAGTTCTTC CASSLGSEVNEQFF
. TRBJ2-3 TRBV5-1 . TGCGCCAGCAGCTTGGCGGGTAACCTAGTTGGCACAGATACGCAGTATTTT CASSLAGNLVGTDTQYF
. TRBJ2-3 TRBV7-9 . TGTGCCAGCAGCTTGAAGGTTTCCACAGATACGCAGTATTTT CASSLKVSTDTQYF
. TRBJ2-6 TRBV18 TRBD2 TGTGCCAGCTCACCGGGAGGGGACGGGGCCAACGTCCTGACTTTC CASSPGGDGANVLTF
. TRBJ2-4 TRBV10-2 . TGCGCCAGCAGTGAGAGGGCGGGTACCGGCAATCTGGGCATTCAGTACTTC CASSERAGTGNLGIQYF
. TRBJ1-1 TRBV7-2 . TGTGCCAGCAGCCACACAGGGTTGAACACTGAAGCTTTCTTT CASSHTGLNTEAFF